These 3 T cell receptor beta chains share one sample of origin, sequenced in a study of beta chain features in type 1 diabetes. Study observations and caveats: All four CD4+ subsets of Type 1 diabetes patients contained TCRB CDR3s that were moderately but significantly shorter.

These receptors are not linked to any known antigen. The authors reverse transcribed all of the isolated RNA, so sequencing captured expressed TCRB transcripts. This table comes from immunoSEQ multiplex PCR, and its TCRdb copy is limited to in-frame clones, with some not included. The sample includes 550,000 to 850,000 clones, roughly 12% seen only once; the top ten take 0.02% to 0.025%. Material for sequencing was naive CD4+ T cells from blood. Receptors originate from a young man with type 1 diabetes.

The CDR3 protein is CASSPGQGKAFF. CDR3 bases: TGTGCCAGCAGCCCCGGACAGGGGAAAGCTTTCTTT. The chain couples TRBV7-9 to TRBJ1-1; 9 positions match TRBD1. Germline V CDR1 and CDR2: SEHNR, FQNEAQ (reference sequence). The CDR3 runs 12 residues. Losses at the gene ends were 5 bases for V and 9 bases for J; bases not matched to a gene: 4.

J is TRBJ2-1 and V is TRBV27; TRBD1 or TRBD2 may be the D gene (5 bases each). The CDR3 is made up of 15 amino acids. V was trimmed by 3 bases and J by 0 bases, leaving 9 bases between them. From germline, CDR1 is MNHEY and CDR2 SMNVEV (reference sequence). The CDR3 sequence: CASSFEGSSYNEQFF. DNA of the CDR3: TGTGCCAGCAGTTTCGAGGGGAGCTCCTACAATGAGCAGTTCTTC.

This clone appeared a few times. The rearrangement joins TRBV10-3 to TRBJ2-2; D is undetermined. The CDR3 covers 11 residues. Germline values: CDR1 ENHRY, CDR2 SYGVKD. V gave up 7 bases and J gave up 7 bases, with 7 bases separating them. The CDR3 DNA is TGTGCCATCACCCCCGGCGGGGAGCTGTTTTTT. Amino acid sequence: CAITPGGELFF.